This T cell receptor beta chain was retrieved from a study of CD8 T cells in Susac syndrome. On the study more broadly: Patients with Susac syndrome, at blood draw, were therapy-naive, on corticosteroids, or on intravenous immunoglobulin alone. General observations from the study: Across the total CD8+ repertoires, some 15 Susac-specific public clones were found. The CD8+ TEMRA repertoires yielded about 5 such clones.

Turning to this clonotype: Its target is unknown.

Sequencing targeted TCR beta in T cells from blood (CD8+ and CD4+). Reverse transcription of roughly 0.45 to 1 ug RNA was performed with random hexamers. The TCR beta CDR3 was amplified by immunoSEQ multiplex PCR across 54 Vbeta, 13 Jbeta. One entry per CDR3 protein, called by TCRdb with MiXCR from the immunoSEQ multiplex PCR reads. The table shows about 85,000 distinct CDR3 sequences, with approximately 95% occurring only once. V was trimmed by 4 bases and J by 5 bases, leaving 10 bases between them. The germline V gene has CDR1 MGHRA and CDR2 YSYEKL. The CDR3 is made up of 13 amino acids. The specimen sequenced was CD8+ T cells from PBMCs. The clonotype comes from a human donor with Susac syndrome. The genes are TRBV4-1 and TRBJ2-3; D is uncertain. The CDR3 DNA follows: TGCGCCAGCAGCCTCCTTATACAAGATACGCAGTATTTT. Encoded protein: CASSLLIQDTQYF.